A single sample is the source of the 7 T cell receptor beta chains below, sequenced in a study of chemoradiotherapy in HPV16-positive cancers (dated by TCRdb to the early 2020s). The library was generated by the immunoSEQ multiplex PCR assay. TCRdb obtained this table from immuneACCESS and retained in-frame rearrangements with V and J assigned. These tables miss some clones; where compared with another copy, unresolved V genes account for less than half of the shortfall, and the remainder is unexplained. This sample comprises around 15,000 clones, over 70% of them detected only once. The ten largest clonotypes hold over 7.5% of the sample. This sample was taken from a patient who underwent chemoradiotherapy. These receptors were collected from a human donor with HPV-associated anogenital cancer.

The rearrangement uses TRBV14 and TRBJ2-7, with a tentative D call TRBD1 (7 bases). Trimming shortened V by 1 base and J by 0 bases, and 10 bases separated the two germline ends. CDR1 is SGHDN, CDR2 FVKESK, per germline. This CDR3 has 15 amino acids. The DNA for the CDR3 is TGTGCCAGCAGCCAAGGGCAGGGGGGCTCCTACGAGCAGTACTTC. Protein: CASSQGQGGSYEQYF.

The V call is TRBV25-1, the J call TRBJ2-1, with D unclear. Germline V gene lookup returns CDR1 MGHDK and CDR2 SYGVNS. The CDR3 is 15 residues long. V was trimmed by 2 bases and J by 3 bases, leaving 11 bases between them. The CDR3 protein is CASSELRPDYNEQFF. In nucleotides, the CDR3 is TGTGCCAGCAGTGAACTAAGACCCGACTACAATGAGCAGTTCTTC.

This chain connects TRBV11-1 to TRBJ2-7; possibly TRBD1 for D (5 bases). Trimming cost V 5 bases and J 7 bases, with 12 bases left between them. The CDR3 sequence is 12 residues long. Germline loops: CDR1 SGHAT, CDR2 FQDESV (reference sequence). The DNA of the CDR3 is TGTGCCAGCAGCGCCAGGGCGGTGGAGCAGTACTTC. This translates into CASSARAVEQYF.

The rearrangement links TRBV5-4 to TRBJ2-1; 7 bases align to TRBD1. Germline CDR1 is SGHNT and CDR2 is YYREEE (reference sequence). The CDR3 extends over 13 amino acids. V gave up 4 bases and J gave up 6 bases; unmatched junction bases: 4. The CDR3 loop is CASSVGQTNEQFF. CDR3 in DNA: TGTGCCAGCAGCGTGGGACAGACCAATGAGCAGTTCTTC.

The chain has TRBV4-1 and TRBJ1-1; 7 bases agree with TRBD1. J gave up 9 bases and V 2 bases, and 6 bases lay outside the gene matches. This CDR3 contains 13 residues. Germline assignment: CDR1 MGHRA and CDR2 YSYEKL. CDR3 nucleotides: TGCGCCAGCAGCCAACACGGGACAGATAAAGCTTTCTTT. This codes for CASSQHGTDKAFF.

This clone is a singleton in its sample. V is TRBV15 and J is TRBJ2-3, with D perhaps matching TRBD2 (5 bases). The CDR3 extends over 13 amino acids. Per germline, CDR1 LNHNV and CDR2 YYDKDF (reference sequence). V gave up 0 bases and J gave up 8 bases, with 9 bases separating them. The CDR3 DNA follows: TGTGCCACCAGCAGAGATGGAGGAGGTACGCAGTATTTT. This sequence encodes CATSRDGGGTQYF.

The V gene is TRBV6-1, the J gene TRBJ2-7; D possibly uses TRBD1 or TRBD2 (5 bases each). This CDR3 comprises 16 residues. Germline CDR1 and CDR2: MNHNS and SASEGT. Trimming left V 4 bases short and J 6 bases short, with 22 bases between. The CDR3 sequence: CASSVSRDRRIGEQYF. DNA for the CDR3: TGTGCCAGCAGTGTTAGCCGGGACCGCCGGATCGGCGAGCAGTACTTC.